Listed below are T cell receptor beta chains from one sample, sequenced in a study of memory CD4+ T cells and cytomegalovirus serostatus. Here immunoSEQ multiplex PCR was the method, and the copy in TCRdb shows in-frame clones only, minus some. The sample carries more than 40,000 clones, over 60% recorded once. The material sequenced was memory CD4+ T cells from blood. These receptors were taken from an adult in good health and CMV-seronegative. The CDR3 runs from the conserved cysteine through the conserved F or W. Fields, in order: J gene, V gene, D gene, clone size, CDR3 protein, CDR3 DNA. A D gene is named only where the DNA matches it firmly. For some rows the clone size is stated as once, few or many, or as a class when expanded; others skip it.

TRBJ2-7,TRBV21-1,-,-,CASSKVRGMDYEQYF,TGTGCCAGCAGCAAAGTTAGGGGGATGGACTACGAGCAGTACTTC
TRBJ2-7,TRBV7-2,TRBD1,-,CASSLDGTGATYEQYF,TGTGCCAGCAGCTTAGACGGGACAGGGGCAACCTACGAGCAGTACTTC
TRBJ2-7,TRBV25-1,TRBD2,-,CASSEYEASGSHEQYF,TGTGCCAGCAGTGAATATGAGGCTAGCGGGAGCCACGAGCAGTACTTC
TRBJ2-2,TRBV9,-,-,CASSLQGNTGELFF,TGTGCCAGCAGCTTACAGGGGAACACCGGGGAGCTGTTTTTT
TRBJ2-1,TRBV5-6,TRBD1,once,CASSPGTGRGNEQFF,TGTGCCAGCAGCCCTGGGACAGGGAGGGGGAATGAGCAGTTCTTC
TRBJ2-2,TRBV5-1,-,-,CASRQAANANTGELFF,TGCGCCAGCAGACAAGCGGCCAATGCGAACACCGGGGAGCTGTTTTTT
TRBJ2-1,TRBV29-1,TRBD2,-,CSVDSGTNSYNEQFF,TGCAGCGTCGATAGCGGGACTAACTCCTACAATGAGCAGTTCTTC
TRBJ1-1,TRBV29-1,-,few,CSALPDSSTEAFF,TGCAGCGCCCTCCCCGACAGTAGTACTGAAGCTTTCTTT
TRBJ2-1,TRBV7-2,-,-,CASSSSQGREQFF,TGTGCCAGCAGCTCTAGTCAGGGCAGGGAGCAGTTCTTC
TRBJ1-1,TRBV7-9,-,-,CASSLIGRADEAFF,TGTGCCAGCAGCTTAATCGGCAGGGCGGATGAAGCTTTCTTT
TRBJ1-1,TRBV10-3,-,-,CAISDLSTEAFF,TGTGCCATCAGCGACCTAAGCACTGAAGCTTTCTTT
TRBJ1-4,TRBV5-1,-,-,CASSSRGGGEKLFF,TGCGCCAGCAGCTCCAGGGGAGGAGGTGAAAAACTGTTTTTT
TRBJ2-5,TRBV7-2,TRBD1,-,CASSTPGTGGLETQYF,TGTGCCAGCAGCACCCCCGGGACAGGGGGTTTGGAGACCCAGTACTTC
TRBJ2-7,TRBV27,TRBD1,-,CASSSADRVGLYEQYF,TGTGCCAGCAGTTCCGCCGACAGGGTGGGGCTCTACGAGCAGTACTTC
TRBJ2-7,TRBV28,TRBD2,-,CASSPGGMVGVSYEQYF,TGTGCCAGCAGTCCCGGGGGGATGGTAGGCGTCTCCTACGAGCAGTACTTC
TRBJ2-2,TRBV30,-,-,CAWSRGSPTGELFF,TGTGCCTGGAGCCGAGGGAGTCCGACCGGGGAGCTGTTTTTT
TRBJ2-1,TRBV29-1,-,-,CSVEDQPNEQFF,TGCAGCGTTGAAGATCAACCTAATGAGCAGTTCTTC
TRBJ1-1,TRBV15,-,-,CATSRDIGPRAEAFF,TGTGCCACCAGCAGAGATATCGGCCCTCGGGCTGAAGCTTTCTTT
TRBJ2-1,TRBV29-1,-,-,CSAPRRGGTYNEQFF,TGCAGCGCTCCCCGGCGAGGGGGTACCTACAATGAGCAGTTCTTC
TRBJ2-5,TRBV5-6,-,-,CASSATQSGETQYF,TGTGCCAGCAGCGCGACGCAATCTGGGGAGACCCAGTACTTC
TRBJ1-1,TRBV7-2,TRBD1,-,CASSRRRGYTEAFF,TGTGCCAGCAGTCGGCGCAGGGGGTACACTGAAGCTTTCTTT
TRBJ1-1,TRBV5-4,-,-,CASSPGRENTEAFF,TGTGCCAGCAGCCCCGGACGGGAGAACACTGAAGCTTTCTTT
TRBJ1-1,TRBV7-9,-,few,CASSPIRTNTEAFF,TGTGCCAGCAGCCCTATCAGGACGAACACTGAAGCTTTCTTT
TRBJ1-1,TRBV4-1,TRBD1,-,CASSQGQGPSEAFF,TGCGCCAGCAGCCAAGGACAGGGTCCCTCTGAAGCTTTCTTT
TRBJ2-5,TRBV7-2,-,-,CASSLRPPEQETQYF,TGTGCCAGCAGCTTGAGGCCCCCGGAGCAAGAGACCCAGTACTTC
TRBJ1-2,TRBV28,-,-,CASTSSDYGYTF,TGTGCCAGCACGTCAAGCGACTATGGCTACACCTTC
TRBJ2-7,TRBV2,-,-,CASRKEGLDEQYF,TGTGCCAGCAGGAAAGAAGGGTTAGACGAGCAGTACTTC
TRBJ1-2,TRBV2,-,-,CASNRDYNYGYTF,TGTGCCAGCAATAGGGACTATAACTATGGCTACACCTTC
TRBJ1-2,TRBV14,TRBD1,-,CASSQETGGYGYTF,TGTGCCAGCAGCCAGGAGACAGGGGGTTATGGCTACACCTTC
TRBJ2-7,TRBV14,-,-,CASSRGYEQYF,TGTGCCAGCAGCCGAGGCTACGAGCAGTACTTC
TRBJ2-1,TRBV5-1,-,few,CASSTQTSTGHNEQFF,TGCGCCAGCAGCACCCAAACCAGTACCGGTCACAATGAGCAGTTCTTC
TRBJ2-5,TRBV5-4,-,-,CASSLKSETQYF,TGTGCCAGCAGCTTGAAGTCCGAGACCCAGTACTTC
TRBJ2-5,TRBV9,TRBD2,-,CASSSGLAGETQYF,TGTGCCAGCAGCTCCGGACTAGCGGGAGAGACCCAGTACTTC
TRBJ2-2,TRBV7-9,-,-,CASSLAIGHTGELFF,TGTGCCAGCAGCTTAGCCATAGGGCACACCGGGGAGCTGTTTTTT